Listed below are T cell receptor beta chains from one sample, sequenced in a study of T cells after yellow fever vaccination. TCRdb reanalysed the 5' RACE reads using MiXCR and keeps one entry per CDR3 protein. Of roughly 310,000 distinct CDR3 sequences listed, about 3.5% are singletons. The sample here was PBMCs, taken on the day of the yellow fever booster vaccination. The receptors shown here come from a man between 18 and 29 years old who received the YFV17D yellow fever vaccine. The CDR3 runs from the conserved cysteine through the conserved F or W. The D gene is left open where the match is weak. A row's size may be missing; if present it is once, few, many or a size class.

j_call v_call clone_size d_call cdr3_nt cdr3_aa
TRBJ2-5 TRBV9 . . TGTGCCAGCAGCGTAGGGGCAGTACTGTACCAAGAGACCCAGTACTTC CASSVGAVLYQETQYF
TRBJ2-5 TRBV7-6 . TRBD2 TGTGCCAGCAGCTACTCTAGCGGGTACTACCAAGAGACCCAGTACTTC CASSYSSGYYQETQYF
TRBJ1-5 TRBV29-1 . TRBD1 TGCAGCATCCTCGGACAGGATAGCAATCAGCCCCAGCATTTT CSILGQDSNQPQHF
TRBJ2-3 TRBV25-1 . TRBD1 TGTGCCAGCAGTGTCGGGACAGAGACAGATACGCAGTATTTT CASSVGTETDTQYF
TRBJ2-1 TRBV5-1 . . TGCGCCAGCAGCTTGTCGGGGGGCCAAAGCTCCTACAATGAGCAGTTCTTC CASSLSGGQSSYNEQFF
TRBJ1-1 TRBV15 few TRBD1 TGTGCCACCAGCGCAGGGACAGGGGGTGAAGCTTTCTTT CATSAGTGGEAFF
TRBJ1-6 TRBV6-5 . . TGTGCCAGCAGACACCGGTGGGACGGCGACACCTATAATTCACCCCTCCACTTT CASRHRWDGDTYNSPLHF
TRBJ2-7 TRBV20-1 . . TGCAGTGCTAAGGCCGGGCCGGAGGGAGTGGAGCAGTACTTC CSAKAGPEGVEQYF
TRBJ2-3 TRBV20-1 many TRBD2 TGCAGTGCTAGAGCCCCATCGTATAGCGGGGGTTCTGATACGCAGTATTTT CSARAPSYSGGSDTQYF
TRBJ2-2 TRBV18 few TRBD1 TGTGCCAGCTCCTCGGGACAGGCGAACACCGGGGAGCTGTTTTTT CASSSGQANTGELFF
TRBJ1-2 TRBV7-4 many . TGTGCCAGCATCTTAGGCGGCTACTCCCCCGACTACACCTTC CASILGGYSPDYTF
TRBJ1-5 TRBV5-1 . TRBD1 TGCGCCAGCAGCGTAGGGACAGCTCTCGATCAGCCCCAGCATTTT CASSVGTALDQPQHF
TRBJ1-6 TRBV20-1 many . TGCAGTGCTGGGGACCCCGGCAGCTCCTATAATTCACCCCTCCACTTT CSAGDPGSSYNSPLHF
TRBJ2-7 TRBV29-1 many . TGCAGCGCAGTCCAGGACTCCTACGAGCAGTACTTC CSAVQDSYEQYF
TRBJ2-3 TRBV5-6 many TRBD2 TGTGCCAGCAGCAGCGGGACTGGAGGCACAGATACGCAGTATTTT CASSSGTGGTDTQYF
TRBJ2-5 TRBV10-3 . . TGTGCCATCAGTGAGCCGCCTCAAGAGACCCAGTACTTC CAISEPPQETQYF
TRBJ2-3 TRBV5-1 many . TGCGCCAGCAGCTTGGCCACAGGGTTAGGGACAGATACGCAGTATTTT CASSLATGLGTDTQYF
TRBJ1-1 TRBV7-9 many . TGTGCCAGCAGCTTAGCGTACTACGCTGAAGCTTTCTTT CASSLAYYAEAFF